This T cell receptor beta chain was recorded in a study of control samples from healthy donors and cancer patients. TCRdb's table, derived via immunoSEQ multiplex PCR, lists solely in-frame clones and lacks some. The sample consists of 130,000 or so clones, approximately 91% of them appearing once. Looked up from germline, CDR1 is MDHEN and CDR2 is SYDVKM. V was pared by 6 bases and J by 3 bases, with 5 bases of the junction left unmatched. The CDR3 is made up of 15 amino acids. Sample: blood. The chain links TRBV28 to TRBJ1-3; 10 nucleotides agree with TRBD1. The source is a man aged 50 to 60 in good health. The CDR3 here is CASRRQGASGNTIYF. Here the CDR3 DNA reads TGTGCCAGCAGGCGACAGGGGGCGAGTGGAAACACCATATATTTT.